This TCR beta chain stems from a study of follicular helper T cells after annual influenza vaccination. The CDR3 is made up of 15 amino acids. CDR1 SGHDN and CDR2 FVKESK come from the germline V gene. V was cut by 4 bases and J by 0 bases, with 7 bases left in between. Clones were sequenced by immunoSEQ multiplex PCR, and TCRdb holds only the in-frame ones, with some missing. The data contain around 1,300 clones, over 75% of them seen just once; the ten biggest clones take up 2% to 2.5%. Time point indicated: 2015-2016 season, pre-vaccination. The source material was CXCR5+ CD38+ circulating T follicular helper cells from blood, sampled on the day of influenza vaccination. Subset given: circulating Tfh, non-naive CD4+CXCR5+PD-1+ (ICOS+CD38+ or ICOS-CD38-). The chain recombines TRBV14 with TRBJ1-6; D ambiguous. The TCR comes from an adult who received the influenza vaccine. The CDR3 coding sequence is TGTGCCAGCAGCCTCAGCGGCTCCTATAATTCACCCCTCCACTTT. It specifies CASSLSGSYNSPLHF.